This is a list of T cell receptor beta chains from one sample in a study of early T cells in non-severe SARS-CoV-2 infection. In TCRdb, the 5' RACE reads were re-called with MiXCR into one record per CDR3 protein. There are 69,000 or so distinct CDR3 sequences in the sample; approximately 13% occur only once, and roughly 5% lies in the top ten. The sample consisted of whole blood. These receptors all come from an adult who was a healthcare worker with PCR-confirmed SARS-CoV-2 infection or an uninfected control (not recorded which). Both conserved end residues are part of each CDR3.

>TRBJ2-5|TRBV29-1|14
CSVEDQGGPATGYF
>TRBJ1-6|TRBV12-5|14
CASGFDRGSSPLHF
>TRBJ2-7|TRBV5-1|12
CASSLEGDEQYF
>TRBJ2-5|TRBV20-1|16
CSASVPSGNTKETQYF
>TRBJ1-2|TRBV11-3|16
CASSIDPGGALDGYTF
>TRBJ2-3|TRBV4-1|14
CASRRTGSMDTQYF
>TRBJ1-2|TRBV10-3|12
CAIRSGDYGYTF
>TRBJ2-3|TRBV24-1|13
CATSVRDTDTQYF
>TRBJ1-4|TRBV20-1|14
CSASDGATNEKLFF
>TRBJ2-5|TRBV29-1|12
CSARDRKETQYF
>TRBJ1-5|TRBV6-2/TRBV6-3|12
CASSDNPGPQHF
>TRBJ1-6|TRBV7-2|15
CASSRAGTGVSPLHF
>TRBJ2-1|TRBV2|12
CANTIHRGEQFF
>TRBJ1-1|TRBV7-3|14
CASSPRTGGTEAFF
>TRBJ2-3|TRBV2|11
CASKVADTQYF
>TRBJ2-3|TRBV29-1|12
CSVDGGADTQYF
>TRBJ2-3|TRBV29-1|14
CSVSRQGVRDTQYF
>TRBJ1-5|TRBV6-6|16
CASSYLTGTGNQPQHF
>TRBJ1-5|TRBV11-3|14
CASSLVLENQPQHF
>TRBJ2-7|TRBV7-8|14
CASSSWTGSGEQYF
>TRBJ1-5|TRBV19|18
CASSWGQGETYSNQPQHF
>TRBJ2-3|TRBV28|19
CASSFSLMTSGGNTDTQYF
>TRBJ1-5|TRBV7-6|16
CASSLDTFGSNQPQHF
>TRBJ1-5|TRBV4-3|15
CASSQDLPGNQPQHF
>TRBJ1-2|TRBV4-1|17
CASSQDPRPLDSYGYTF
>TRBJ2-5|TRBV20-1|15
CSARDGGGAAETQYF
>TRBJ2-2|TRBV5-1|14
CASSLEDRAGELFF
>TRBJ2-1|TRBV7-3|14
CASSPTSGSGEQFF
>TRBJ2-5|TRBV5-4|14
CASSLAEIQETQYF
>TRBJ2-5|TRBV12-3/TRBV12-4|14
CASRRGGPQETQYF
>TRBJ1-2|TRBV6-6|15
CASSYFFQGRDGYTF
>TRBJ2-3|TRBV7-3|14
CASSRRQGTDTQYF
>TRBJ2-1|TRBV11-1|16
CASSPRDRTTYNEQFF
>TRBJ2-1|TRBV7-9|14
CASSFRDRGYEQFF
>TRBJ2-7|TRBV21-1|13
CASGDRGRIEQYF
>TRBJ1-5|TRBV6-2/TRBV6-3|14
CASTARGVNQPQHF
>TRBJ2-2|TRBV2|13
CASRVRYTGELFF
>TRBJ2-3|TRBV2|14
CASSDRVGTDTQYF
>TRBJ2-5|TRBV20-1|19
CSAIALPGLAGAYQETQYF
>TRBJ2-1|TRBV19|16
CASSMWGGISYNEQFF
>TRBJ2-7|TRBV4-1|16
CASSQDVQGLTYEQYF
>TRBJ1-5|TRBV4-2|15
CASSQEMASNQPQHF
>TRBJ2-4|TRBV12-3/TRBV12-4|16
CASRATGAAAKNIQYF
>TRBJ2-6|TRBV29-1|14
CSVLLGAGANVLTF
>TRBJ2-5|TRBV7-6|12
CASSRIQETQYF
>TRBJ2-1|TRBV10-2|14
CASSTSGGYNEQFF
>TRBJ2-2|TRBV7-2|16
CASSLSRIRAGGELFF
>TRBJ1-6|TRBV20-1|13
CSAREGTVSPLHF
>TRBJ2-5|TRBV7-9|16
CASSSLLAGGRETQYF
>TRBJ1-2|TRBV29-1|12
CSVRTEDYGYTF
>TRBJ2-5|TRBV20-1|11
CSARAGETQYF
>TRBJ2-5|TRBV7-2|13
CASSLARQETQYF
>TRBJ2-5|TRBV20-1|12
CSGLAGRETQYF